Listed below are T cell receptor beta chains from one sample, sequenced in a study of cytomegalovirus exposure and HLA in healthy donors. Using immunoSEQ multiplex PCR, the repertoire was profiled, and TCRdb retains in-frame clones only, with some absent. The sample shows 130,000 or so clones, about 69% of them seen only once. Specimen: PBMCs. These receptors all stem from a man younger than 40 in good health and CMV-seronegative. Each CDR3 is given without its conserved first and last residue. The order of the fields is J gene, V gene, CDR3 protein.

>TRBJ2-7|TRBV28
ASSLAGFAEQY
>TRBJ2-4|TRBV6-1
ASTRQGAAKNIQY
>TRBJ2-1|TRBV7-3
ASSQEEGGQF
>TRBJ2-3|TRBV6-4
ASSPGLNTDTQY
>TRBJ1-6|TRBV14
ASSLRQGNSPLH
>TRBJ2-1|TRBV27
ASSLYGGGVNEQF
>TRBJ2-7|TRBV7-6
ASSSERDWANEQY
>TRBJ2-7|TRBV7-9
ASSLAPGVPLYEQY
>TRBJ2-1|TRBV7-9
ASIGLAGDVEQF
>TRBJ2-7|TRBV2
ASIERQAANYEQY
>TRBJ1-5|TRBV15
ATSREWGGNQPQH
>TRBJ1-5|TRBV10-3
AISVGGVNQPQH
>TRBJ1-1|TRBV27
ASSSGTGGEAF
>TRBJ1-6|TRBV30
AWSIGQGNNSPLH
>TRBJ1-2|TRBV5-4
ASSRTVGTGEYGYT
>TRBJ2-1|TRBV7-3
ASSVRTYPPSNEQF
>TRBJ2-3|TRBV30
AWRLAGTDTQY
>TRBJ1-5|TRBV30
AWDPGGGHQPQH
>TRBJ1-1|TRBV29-1
SVVPTLTGTEAF
>TRBJ2-1|TRBV27
ATSLSGQNEQF
>TRBJ1-5|TRBV5-8
ASSTGTGHSNQPQH
>TRBJ2-3|TRBV30
AWSPGTGGADTQY
>TRBJ1-1|TRBV5-5
ASSPDSLNTEAF
>TRBJ1-1|TRBV6-5
ATRFEVGTEAF
>TRBJ2-7|TRBV30
ASTWRGLEQY
>TRBJ1-3|TRBV28
ASSLPGFNSGNTIY
>TRBJ2-7|TRBV28
ASITRGASSYEQY
>TRBJ1-2|TRBV28
ASSSRNYGYT